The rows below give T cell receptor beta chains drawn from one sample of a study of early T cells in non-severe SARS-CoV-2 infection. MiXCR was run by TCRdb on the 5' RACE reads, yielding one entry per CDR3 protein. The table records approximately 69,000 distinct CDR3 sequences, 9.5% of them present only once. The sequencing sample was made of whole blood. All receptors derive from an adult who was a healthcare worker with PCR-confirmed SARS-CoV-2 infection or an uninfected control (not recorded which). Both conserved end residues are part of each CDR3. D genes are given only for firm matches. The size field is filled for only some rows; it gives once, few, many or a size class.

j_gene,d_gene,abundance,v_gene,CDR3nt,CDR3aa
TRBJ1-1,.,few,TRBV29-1,TGCAGCGTTGAACGTACCCTCTTGGCCACTGAAGCTTTCTTT,CSVERTLLATEAFF
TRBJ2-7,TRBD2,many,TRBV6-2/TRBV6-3,TGTGCCAGCAGTTACCCACTAAGCGGGAGGCCCTACGAGCAGTACTTC,CASSYPLSGRPYEQYF
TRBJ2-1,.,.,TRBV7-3,TGTGCCAGCAGCTTATCAGTTGGGGGTGAGCAGTTCTTC,CASSLSVGGEQFF
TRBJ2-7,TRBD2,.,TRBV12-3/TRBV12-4,TGTGCCAGCACCCGGGGGGGTCTTCGTACCTACGAGCAGTACTTC,CASTRGGLRTYEQYF
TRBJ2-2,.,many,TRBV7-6,TGTGCCAGCAGCTTGGGTGCGGTCGCGAACACCGGGGAGCTGTTTTTT,CASSLGAVANTGELFF
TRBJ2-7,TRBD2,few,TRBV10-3,TGTGCCATCAGCCGGGACTACATCATAGAGCAGTACTTC,CAISRDYIIEQYF
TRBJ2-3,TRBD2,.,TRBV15,TGTGCCACCAGCAGAGTCGGGGGGACAGATACGCAGTATTTT,CATSRVGGTDTQYF
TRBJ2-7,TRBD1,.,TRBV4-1,TGCGCCAGCAGCCAAGGGGTAGTGGGACAGGGAGACGAGCAGTACTTC,CASSQGVVGQGDEQYF
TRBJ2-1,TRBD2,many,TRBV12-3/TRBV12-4,TGTGCCAGCAGTCCAGCGGGAGGGCTCGGGAATGAGCAGTTCTTC,CASSPAGGLGNEQFF
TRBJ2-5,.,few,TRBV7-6,TGTGCCAGCAGCTTAATAGAGGGCCTAGAGACCCAGTACTTC,CASSLIEGLETQYF
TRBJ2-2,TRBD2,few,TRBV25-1,TGTGCCACCGATCTCGACCCGGGGGGATACACCGGGGAGCTGTTTTTT,CATDLDPGGYTGELFF
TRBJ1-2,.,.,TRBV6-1,TGTGCCAGCAGACCCGACAACTATGGCTACACCTTC,CASRPDNYGYTF
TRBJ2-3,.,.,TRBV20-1,TGCAGTGCCGGGCACAGGAGCACAGATACGCAGTATTTT,CSAGHRSTDTQYF
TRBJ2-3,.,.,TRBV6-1,TGTGCCAGCAGTGAAGGGGGCGGGACAGATACGCAGTATTTT,CASSEGGGTDTQYF
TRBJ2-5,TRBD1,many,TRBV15,TGTGCCACCAGCCTGACAGGGCAAGAGACCCAGTACTTC,CATSLTGQETQYF
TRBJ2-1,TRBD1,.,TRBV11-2,TGTGCCAGCAGCTTAGCCAGGGGGAATGAGCAGTTCTTC,CASSLARGNEQFF
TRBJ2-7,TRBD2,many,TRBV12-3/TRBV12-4,TGTGCCAGCGTCCTAGCGGGGACGTACGAGCAGTACTTC,CASVLAGTYEQYF
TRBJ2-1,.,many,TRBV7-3,TGTGCCAGCAGCTTGAACAGGGACGGTGAGCAGTTCTTC,CASSLNRDGEQFF
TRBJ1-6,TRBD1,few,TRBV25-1,TGTGCCAGCAGTTTACAGGGGAGCTCCTATAATTCACCCCTCCACTTT,CASSLQGSSYNSPLHF
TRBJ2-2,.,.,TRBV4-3,TGCGCCAGCAGCCAAGATCCGACTCTTGCGAACACCGGGGAGCTGTTTTTT,CASSQDPTLANTGELFF
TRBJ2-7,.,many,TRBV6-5,TGTGCCAGCAGGGGGGCGTACGAGCAGTACTTC,CASRGAYEQYF
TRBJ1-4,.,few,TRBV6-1,TGTGCCAGCAGTGAACAGGGTGCGGCTAATGAAAAACTGTTTTTT,CASSEQGAANEKLFF
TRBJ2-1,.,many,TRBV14,TGTGCCAGCAGCCAAACAGTCTCCTACAATGAGCAGTTCTTC,CASSQTVSYNEQFF
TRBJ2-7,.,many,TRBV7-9,TGTGCCAGCAGTACCAGGAGCGACCATTCCTACGAGCAGTACTTC,CASSTRSDHSYEQYF
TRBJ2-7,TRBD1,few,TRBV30,TGTGCCTGGAGTCCGACAGGGTTCGGCGAGCAGTACTTC,CAWSPTGFGEQYF
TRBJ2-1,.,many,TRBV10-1,TGCGCCAGCAGTGAGTCCGGGGGGCCTCGGGAGCAGTTCTTC,CASSESGGPREQFF
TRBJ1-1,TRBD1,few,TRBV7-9,TGTGCCAGCAGCTTGGGGGGACAGATGAACACTGAAGCTTTCTTT,CASSLGGQMNTEAFF
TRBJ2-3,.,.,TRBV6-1,TGTGCCGGCCTCGATAGGTCCTCGGGCACAGATACGCAGTATTTT,CAGLDRSSGTDTQYF
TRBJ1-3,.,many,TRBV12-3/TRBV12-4,TGTGCCAGCAGTTTAGGGGCTCATACTGGAAACACCATATATTTT,CASSLGAHTGNTIYF
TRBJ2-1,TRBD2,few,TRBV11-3,TGTGCCAGCAGCGAGGGACTAGTTGGTCGGGATGAGCAGTTCTTC,CASSEGLVGRDEQFF
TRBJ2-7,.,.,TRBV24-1,TGTGCCACCAGTGCGGTTCGCGAGCAGTACTTC,CATSAVREQYF
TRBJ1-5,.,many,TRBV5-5,TGTGCCAGCAGCTTGGGAAGCGGGAGCAATCAGCCCCAGCATTTT,CASSLGSGSNQPQHF
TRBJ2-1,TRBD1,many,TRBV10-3,TGTGCCATCAGTGAGAGGGACAGGCCCACGAATGAGCAGTTCTTC,CAISERDRPTNEQFF
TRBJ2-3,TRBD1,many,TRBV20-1,TGCAGTGCTAGAGAGTGGGACAGGGGTGCAGATACGCAGTATTTT,CSAREWDRGADTQYF
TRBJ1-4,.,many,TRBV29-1,TGCAGCGTACTTCTTGGATGGGGTGAAAAACTGTTTTTT,CSVLLGWGEKLFF
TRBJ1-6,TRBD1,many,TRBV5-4,TGTGCCAGCAGCTCTCGGCCCCCCGGGACAGTTAATTCACCCCTCCACTTT,CASSSRPPGTVNSPLHF
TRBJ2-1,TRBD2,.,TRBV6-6,TGTGCCAGCATGAGTCCCCTAGCGGGGGGTGATGAGCAGTTCTTC,CASMSPLAGGDEQFF
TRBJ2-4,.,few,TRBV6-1,TGTGCCAGCAGTAACCCCTCAGGGCCCCGTCAGTACTTC,CASSNPSGPRQYF
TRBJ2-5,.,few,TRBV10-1,TGCGCCAGCAGTGAGTTGACCTCATCGGCCCAGTACTTC,CASSELTSSAQYF
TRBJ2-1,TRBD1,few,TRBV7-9,TGTGCCGCAGCCTTCGGACAGGGGGCGTACAATGAGCAGTTCTTC,CAAAFGQGAYNEQFF
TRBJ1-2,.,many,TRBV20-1,TGCGGCGGACGGGAGAACTATGGCTACACCTTC,CGGRENYGYTF
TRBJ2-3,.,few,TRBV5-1,TGCGCCAGCAGCTTGGCAGGCGGTACTAGCACAGATACGCAGTATTTT,CASSLAGGTSTDTQYF
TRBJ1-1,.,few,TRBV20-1,TGCAGTGCTAGAATTAGGGGCGGCAACACTGAAGCTTTCTTT,CSARIRGGNTEAFF
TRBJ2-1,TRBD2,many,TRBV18,TGTGCCAGCTCACCACCGGGGACTAGCGGGTACAATGAGCAGTTCTTC,CASSPPGTSGYNEQFF
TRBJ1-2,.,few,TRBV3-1,TGTGCCAGCGCGGCAGGGGAGGATGGCTACACCTTC,CASAAGEDGYTF
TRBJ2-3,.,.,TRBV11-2,TGTGCCAGCCACGACAAGAGGGGTCGGAGTGCAGATACGCAGTATTTT,CASHDKRGRSADTQYF
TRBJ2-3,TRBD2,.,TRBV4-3,TGCGCCAGCAGCCAGGGACTAGCGGGAGATGGGCAGTATTTT,CASSQGLAGDGQYF
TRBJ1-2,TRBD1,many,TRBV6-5,TGTGCCAGCAGTTACTCCGGGACAGAATTGTGGAACTATGGCTACACCTTC,CASSYSGTELWNYGYTF
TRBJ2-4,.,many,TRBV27,TGTGCCAGCAGTTTTTCCGGGGTAGGCATTCAGTACTTC,CASSFSGVGIQYF
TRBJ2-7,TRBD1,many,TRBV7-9,TGTGCCAGCAGCCGCTACACGTCGCCGGGACAGGGGAGGAGCTCCTACGAGCAGTACTTC,CASSRYTSPGQGRSSYEQYF
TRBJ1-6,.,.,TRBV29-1,TGCAGCGTTGCCATCGGAATTGGTTCACCCCTCCACTTT,CSVAIGIGSPLHF
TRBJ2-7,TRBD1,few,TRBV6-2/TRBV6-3,TGTGCCAGCACCCATTCCGGGACAGGGGAAGGGCAGTACTTC,CASTHSGTGEGQYF